This T cell receptor beta chain appears in the sequencing data of a study of early T cells in non-severe SARS-CoV-2 infection (dated by TCRdb to 2020 to 2023). General notes on the study: Because TCR sequencing was done on bulk RNA from unsorted whole blood, the alpha and beta chains could not be paired. Study-wide findings and limitations: VDJdb matching was skewed toward anti-spike CD8 responses, so virus-specific expansions were likely underestimated and private and CD4 specificities were missed.

Measured from the cysteine to the phenylalanine, the CDR3 is 12 residues long. The retained sequence is limited to the CDR3, 36 bases, with the frame set at the first base. V loses 4 bases of germline sequence and J loses 4 bases, and the interval between the two ends is 5 bases. Set within a cohort of healthcare workers in London, UK, this nested case-control study involved weekly PCR testing of nasopharyngeal swabs along with blood sampling. Healthcare workers were enrolled in the week of the UK lockdown, from 23 to 31 March 2020, and were followed every week for up to roughly 15 weeks. Libraries were built with 5' RACE. TCRdb shows the sequencer as NextSeq 500. The TCR library protocol attached unique molecular identifiers to individual cDNA molecules to correct for sequencing error and PCR bias. Both TCR alpha and beta chains were sequenced, and tight co-correlation was observed between alpha and beta sequence abundances in each sample. From the authors' description of their analysis: V gene, J gene and CDR3 annotation of TCR sequences was performed with Decombinator V4. TCRs were defined as expanded if a significant change between any two time points was detected under a Poisson model with p below 0.0001. TCR abundances were normalised to the total number of TCRs sequenced per sample and expressed as counts per million. TRAV1-2 paired with TRAJ12, TRAJ20 or TRAJ33 defined MAIT TCRs, while TRAV10 paired with TRAJ18 defined iNKT TCRs. VDJdb, accessed 1 November 2021, was searched for CMV, EBV and SARS-CoV-2 annotated TCRs, with TCRs annotated for multiple antigens excluded. TCRdb took the public reads, trimmed them with fastp at Q25, ran MiXCR for clone calling and kept in-frame beta chains. Entries that share a CDR3 protein sequence are merged under the most common genes and DNA. These V and J calls derive from TCRdb rather than the authors' analysis. The sample data list tens of thousands of distinct CDR3 sequences, and 9% to 15% of these were observed just once. The top ten hold under 2% of the sample.

Notes on this clonotype: No cognate antigen has been identified for it. The input lacks base qualities; no much larger clone sits a single base away.

The receptor comes from an adult who was a healthcare worker with PCR-confirmed SARS-CoV-2 infection or an uninfected control (not recorded which). The V and J segments used are TRBV12-3 or TRBV12-4 and TRBJ2-1, with no confident D gene call. The sequenced sample consisted of whole blood. The DNA sequence reads TGTGCCAGCAGTTCTCGGTACAATGAGCAGTTCTTC. The translation is CASSSRYNEQFF.